The clone carrying this TCR beta chain was picked up many times. Antigen specificity is unknown. This record comes from a study of Graves' ophthalmopathy and Graves' hyperthyroidism. On the study more broadly: Peripheral blood collection took place at initial diagnosis, before any treatment. General study findings and limits: Ophthalmopathy progression was predicted by the model at approximately 71% sensitivity and 72% to 80% specificity.

V was pared by 1 base and J by 5 bases, with 17 bases between. CDR1 and CDR2 (germline): MNHEY, SVGAGI. This CDR3 has 16 residues. Amplification of TCR beta CDR3 regions used RNA transcripts. HTBI primers primed a first-round RT-PCR, and a second-round multiplex PCR followed. From the multiplex PCR reads, TCRdb called clonotypes with MiXCR, one entry per CDR3 protein. This sample has 600,000 to 650,000 distinct CDR3 sequences, with 22% found just once. Where ophthalmopathy was absent within 18 months of follow-up, hyperthyroidism was stable. No donor had other autoimmune disease, uncontrolled infection, pregnancy or lactation.

The sequence was collected from a woman aged 18-29 years with stable Graves' hyperthyroidism. Some clones in this sample may be carry-over from other donors' samples. The source material was peripheral blood. This rearrangement joins TRBV6-5 to TRBJ2-5; D not certain. Here the CDR3 reads CASSYFSGLRSETQYF. The CDR3 DNA follows: TGTGCCAGCAGTTACTTTTCCGGGCTACGTTCCGAGACCCAGTACTTC.